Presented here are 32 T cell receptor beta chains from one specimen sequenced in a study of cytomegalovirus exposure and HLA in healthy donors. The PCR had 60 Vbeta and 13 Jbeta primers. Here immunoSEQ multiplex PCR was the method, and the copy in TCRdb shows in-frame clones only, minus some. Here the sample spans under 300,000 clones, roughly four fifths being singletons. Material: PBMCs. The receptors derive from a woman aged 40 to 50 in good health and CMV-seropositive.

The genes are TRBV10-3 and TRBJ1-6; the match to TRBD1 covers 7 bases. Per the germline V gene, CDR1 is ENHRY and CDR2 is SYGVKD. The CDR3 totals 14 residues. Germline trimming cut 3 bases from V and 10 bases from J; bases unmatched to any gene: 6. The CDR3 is CAISEDRVWSPLHF. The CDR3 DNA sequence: TGTGCCATCAGTGAAGACAGGGTGTGGTCACCCCTCCACTTT.

The CDR3 loop is CASSPAYWYEQYF. The DNA for the CDR3 is TGTGCCAGCAGCCCTGCCTATTGGTACGAGCAGTACTTC. The rearrangement uses TRBV11-3 and TRBJ2-7, with unresolved D. Trimming stripped 5 bases from V and 4 bases from J, with 12 bases between. This CDR3 is 13 amino acids long. Looked up from germline, CDR1 is SGHNT and CDR2 is YENEEA.

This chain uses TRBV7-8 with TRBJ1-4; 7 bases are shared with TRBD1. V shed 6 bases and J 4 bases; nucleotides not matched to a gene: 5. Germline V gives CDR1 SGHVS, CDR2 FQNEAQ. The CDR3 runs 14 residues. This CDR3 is CASRSGTVNEKLFF. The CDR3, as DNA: TGTGCCAGCAGGTCCGGGACAGTTAATGAAAAACTGTTTTTT.

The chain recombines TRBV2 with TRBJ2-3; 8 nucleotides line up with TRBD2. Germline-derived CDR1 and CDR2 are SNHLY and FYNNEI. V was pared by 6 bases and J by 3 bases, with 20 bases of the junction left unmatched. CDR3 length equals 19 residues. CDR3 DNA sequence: TGTGCCAGCAGCAACCCGGGACTAGGAGTCCCATTGGGGACAGATACGCAGTATTTT. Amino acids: CASSNPGLGVPLGTDTQYF.

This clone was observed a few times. The CDR3 region has the DNA TGCGCCAGCAGCCAAGCTTTGGGCAGAGAGACCCAGTACTTC. Translation gives CASSQALGRETQYF. This sequence joins TRBV4-3 and TRBJ2-5; D is unresolved. Germline-derived CDR1 and CDR2 are LGHNA and YSLEER. The ends were cut back, 1 base at V and 4 bases at J, with 10 bases in the middle. This CDR3 is built from 14 residues.

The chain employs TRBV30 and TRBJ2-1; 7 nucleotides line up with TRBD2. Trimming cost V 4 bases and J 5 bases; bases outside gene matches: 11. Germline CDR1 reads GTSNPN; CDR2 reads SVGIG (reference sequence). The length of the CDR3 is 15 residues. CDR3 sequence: CAWTSKGLADNEQFF. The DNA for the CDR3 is TGTGCCTGGACCTCCAAAGGGCTAGCGGACAATGAGCAGTTCTTC. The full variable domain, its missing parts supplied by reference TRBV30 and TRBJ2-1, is SQTIHQWPATLVQPVGSPLSLECTVEGTSNPNLYWYRQAAGRGLQLLFYSVGIGQISSEVPQNLSASRPQDRQFILSSKKLLLSDSGFYLCAWTSKGLADNEQFFGPGTRLTVL.

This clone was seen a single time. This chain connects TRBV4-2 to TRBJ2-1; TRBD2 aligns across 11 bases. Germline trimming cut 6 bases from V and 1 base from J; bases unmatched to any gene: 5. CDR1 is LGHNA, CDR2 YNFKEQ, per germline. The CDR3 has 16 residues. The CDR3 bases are TGTGCCAGCAGACTAGCGGGAGAATTATCCTACAATGAGCAGTTCTTC. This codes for CASRLAGELSYNEQFF.

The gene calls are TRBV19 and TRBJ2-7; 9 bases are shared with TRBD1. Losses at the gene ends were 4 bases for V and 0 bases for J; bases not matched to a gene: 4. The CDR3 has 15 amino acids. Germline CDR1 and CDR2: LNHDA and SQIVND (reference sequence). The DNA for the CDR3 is TGTGCCAGTAGTAGGGGGACAGGGATCTCCTACGAGCAGTACTTC. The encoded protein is CASSRGTGISYEQYF.

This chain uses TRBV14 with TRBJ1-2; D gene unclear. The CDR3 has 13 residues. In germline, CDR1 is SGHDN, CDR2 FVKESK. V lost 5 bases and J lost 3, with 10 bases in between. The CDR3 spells CASSSQPDYGYTF. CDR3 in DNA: TGTGCCAGCAGCTCACAGCCGGACTATGGCTACACCTTC.

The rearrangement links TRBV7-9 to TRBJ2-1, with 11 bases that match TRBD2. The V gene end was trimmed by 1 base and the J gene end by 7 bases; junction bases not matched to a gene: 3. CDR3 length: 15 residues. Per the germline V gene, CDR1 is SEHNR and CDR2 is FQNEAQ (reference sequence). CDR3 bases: TGTGCCAGCAGCTTAGGACTAGCGGGGATGAATGAGCAGTTCTTC. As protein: CASSLGLAGMNEQFF.

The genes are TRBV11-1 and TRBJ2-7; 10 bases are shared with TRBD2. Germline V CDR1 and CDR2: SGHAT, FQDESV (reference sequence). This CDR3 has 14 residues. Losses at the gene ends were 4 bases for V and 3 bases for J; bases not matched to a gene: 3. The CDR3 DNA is TGTGCCAGCAGCTGGACTAGCGGCCGCTACGAGCAGTACTTC. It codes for CASSWTSGRYEQYF.

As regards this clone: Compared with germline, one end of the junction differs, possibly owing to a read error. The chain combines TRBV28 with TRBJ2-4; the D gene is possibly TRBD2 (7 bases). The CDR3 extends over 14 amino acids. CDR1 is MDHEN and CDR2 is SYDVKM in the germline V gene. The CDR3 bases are TGTGCCAGCAGTTTACGGGGGGCCCAAAACAGTCAGTACTTC. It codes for CASSLRGAQNSQYF.

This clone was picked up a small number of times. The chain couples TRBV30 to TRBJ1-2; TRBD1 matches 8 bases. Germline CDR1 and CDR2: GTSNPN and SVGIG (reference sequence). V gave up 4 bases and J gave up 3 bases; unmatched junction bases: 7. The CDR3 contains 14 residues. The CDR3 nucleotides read TGTGCCTGGACGACCCAGGGGGCTGACTATGGCTACACCTTC. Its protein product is CAWTTQGADYGYTF.

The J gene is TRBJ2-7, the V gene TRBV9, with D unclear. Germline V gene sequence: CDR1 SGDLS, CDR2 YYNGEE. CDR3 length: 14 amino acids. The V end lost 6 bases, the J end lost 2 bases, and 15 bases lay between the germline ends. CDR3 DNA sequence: TGTGCCAGCAACCCGAACGGCGGTCCCTACGAGCAGTACTTC. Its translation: CASNPNGGPYEQYF.

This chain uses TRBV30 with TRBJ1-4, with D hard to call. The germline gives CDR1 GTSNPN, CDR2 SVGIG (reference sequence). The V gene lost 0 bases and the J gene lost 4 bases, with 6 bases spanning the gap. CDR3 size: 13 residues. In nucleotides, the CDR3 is TGTGCCTGGAGTGTACGGTTTAATGAAAAACTGTTTTTT. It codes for CAWSVRFNEKLFF.

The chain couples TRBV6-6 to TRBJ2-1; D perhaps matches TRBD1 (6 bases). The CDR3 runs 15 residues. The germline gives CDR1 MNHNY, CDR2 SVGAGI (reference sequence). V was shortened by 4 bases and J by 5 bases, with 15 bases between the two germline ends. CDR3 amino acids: CASSSLGKGDNEQFF. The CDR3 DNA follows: TGTGCCAGCAGTTCCCTAGGAAAGGGGGACAATGAGCAGTTCTTC.

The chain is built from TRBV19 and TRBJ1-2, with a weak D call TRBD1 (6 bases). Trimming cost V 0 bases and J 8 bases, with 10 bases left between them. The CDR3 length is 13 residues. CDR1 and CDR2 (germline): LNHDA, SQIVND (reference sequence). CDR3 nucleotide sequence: TGTGCCAGTAGTATAGACACGGACAGAGGCTACACCTTC. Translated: CASSIDTDRGYTF.

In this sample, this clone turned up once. CDR3 region: CASSLEPANSEQFF. CDR3 sequence (DNA): TGCGCCAGCAGCTTGGAGCCTGCCAATAGTGAGCAGTTCTTC. The chain has TRBV5-1 and TRBJ2-1; no definite D call. CDR3 size: 14 residues. V lost 0 bases to trimming and J lost 9 bases, with 13 bases between them. Germline CDR1 is SGHRS and CDR2 is YFSETQ.

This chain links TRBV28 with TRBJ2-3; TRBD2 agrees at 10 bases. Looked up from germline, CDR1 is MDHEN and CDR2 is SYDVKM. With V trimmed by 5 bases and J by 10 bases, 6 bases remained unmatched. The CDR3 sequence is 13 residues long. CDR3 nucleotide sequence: TGTGCCAGCAGTCGTACGACTAGCGGGCCGCAGTATTTT. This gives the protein CASSRTTSGPQYF.

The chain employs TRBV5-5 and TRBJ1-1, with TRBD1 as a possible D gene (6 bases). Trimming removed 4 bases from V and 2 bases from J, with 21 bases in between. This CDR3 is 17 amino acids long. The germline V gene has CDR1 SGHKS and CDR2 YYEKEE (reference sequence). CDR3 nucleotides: TGTGCCAGCAGCCCTTCTAGTTGGACAGAGGGTAACACTGAAGCTTTCTTT. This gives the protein CASSPSSWTEGNTEAFF.

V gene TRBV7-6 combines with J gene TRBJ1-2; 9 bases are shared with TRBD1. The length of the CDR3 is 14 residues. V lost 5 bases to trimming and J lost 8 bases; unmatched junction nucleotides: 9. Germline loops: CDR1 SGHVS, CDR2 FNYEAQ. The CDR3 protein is CASSRTDRGEGYTF. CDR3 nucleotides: TGTGCCAGCAGCCGAACGGACAGGGGTGAGGGCTACACCTTC.

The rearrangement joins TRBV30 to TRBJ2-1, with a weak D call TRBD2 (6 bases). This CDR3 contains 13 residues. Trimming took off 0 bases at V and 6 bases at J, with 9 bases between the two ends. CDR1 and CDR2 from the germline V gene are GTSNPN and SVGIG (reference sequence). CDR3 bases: TGTGCCTGGAGTGTACTAGCCTTCAATGAGCAGTTCTTC. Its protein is CAWSVLAFNEQFF. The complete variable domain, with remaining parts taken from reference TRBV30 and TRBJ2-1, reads SQTIHQWPATLVQPVGSPLSLECTVEGTSNPNLYWYRQAAGRGLQLLFYSVGIGQISSEVPQNLSASRPQDRQFILSSKKLLLSDSGFYLCAWSVLAFNEQFFGPGTRLTVL.

The CDR3 nucleotides are TGTGCCAGCAGCGCCTCCCATAGGGGCAACTATGGCTACACCTTC. This codes for CASSASHRGNYGYTF. The chain recombines TRBV13 with TRBJ1-2, with TRBD1 as a possible D gene (5 bases). Germline V gene sequence: CDR1 PRHDT, CDR2 FYEKMQ (reference sequence). This CDR3 is built from 15 residues. V was cut by 5 bases and J by 2 bases, with 15 bases left in between.

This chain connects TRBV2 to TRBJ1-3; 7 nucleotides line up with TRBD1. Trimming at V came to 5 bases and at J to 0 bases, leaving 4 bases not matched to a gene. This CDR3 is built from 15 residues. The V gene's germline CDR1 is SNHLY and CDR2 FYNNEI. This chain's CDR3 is CASSSGTASGNTIYF. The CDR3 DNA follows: TGTGCCAGCAGTAGTGGGACAGCCTCTGGAAACACCATATATTTT.

CDR3 region: CASSYRGAHRIAGELFF. The DNA for the CDR3 is TGTGCCAGCAGCTACAGGGGGGCCCACAGGATAGCCGGGGAGCTGTTTTTT. The chain couples TRBV4-2 to TRBJ2-2, with 8 bases lining up with TRBD1. Trimming cost V 5 bases and J 6 bases; bases outside gene matches: 14. Germline CDR1 reads LGHNA; CDR2 reads YNFKEQ. There are 17 residues in the CDR3.

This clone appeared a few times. CDR3 nucleotide sequence: TGTGCCAGCTCACCTAAAGAGACCCAGTACTTC. Protein product: CASSPKETQYF. V gene TRBV18 combines with J gene TRBJ2-5; D remains unclear. The germline CDR1 and CDR2 sequences are KGHSH and LQKENI. The CDR3 is made up of 11 amino acids. V was pared by 3 bases and J by 3 bases, with 2 bases between.

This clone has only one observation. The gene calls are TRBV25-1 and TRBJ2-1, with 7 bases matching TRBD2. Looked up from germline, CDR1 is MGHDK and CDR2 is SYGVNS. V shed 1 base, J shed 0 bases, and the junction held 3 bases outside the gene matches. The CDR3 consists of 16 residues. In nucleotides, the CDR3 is TGTGCCAGCAGTGAATGGGGGGGGAGCTCCTACAATGAGCAGTTCTTC. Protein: CASSEWGGSSYNEQFF.

CDR3 nucleotide sequence: TGTGCCAGCAGCTTAAACAGAATGAACACTGAAGCTTTCTTT. The encoded protein is CASSLNRMNTEAFF. V is TRBV11-2 and J is TRBJ1-1, with D unclear. The CDR3 spans 14 residues. Between the trimmed V and J ends, which lost 2 bases and 0 bases, there was a span of 7 bases. CDR1 is SGHAT, CDR2 FQNNGV, per germline. Combining the CDR3 with reference TRBV11-2 and TRBJ1-1 gives the whole variable domain EAGVAQSPRYKIIEKRQSVAFWCNPISGHATLYWYQQILGQGPKLLIQFQNNGVVDDSQLPKDRFSAERLKGVDSTLKIQPAKLEDSAVYLCASSLNRMNTEAFFGQGTRLTVV.

CDR3 DNA sequence: TGCGCCAGCAGCTCGGACAGGGAGGGAGCCGGGGAGCTGTTTTTT. Amino acid sequence: CASSSDREGAGELFF. The rearrangement uses TRBV4-3 and TRBJ2-2; TRBD1 might be the D (8 bases). V gave up 5 bases and J gave up 6 bases, with 16 bases separating them. Germline V gives CDR1 LGHNA, CDR2 YSLEER. The CDR3 covers 15 residues.

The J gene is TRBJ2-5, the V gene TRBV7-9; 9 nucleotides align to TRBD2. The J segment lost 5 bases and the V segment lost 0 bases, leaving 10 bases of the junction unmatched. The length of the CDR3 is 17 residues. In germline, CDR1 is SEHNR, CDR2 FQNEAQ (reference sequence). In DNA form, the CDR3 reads TGTGCCAGCAGCTTAGCTGCAGGTCCTAGCGGGAAGGAGACCCAGTACTTC. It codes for CASSLAAGPSGKETQYF.

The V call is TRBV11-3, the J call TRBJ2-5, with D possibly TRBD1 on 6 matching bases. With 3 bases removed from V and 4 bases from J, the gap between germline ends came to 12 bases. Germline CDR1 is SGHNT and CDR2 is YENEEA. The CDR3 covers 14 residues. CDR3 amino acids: CASSLSGGLETQYF. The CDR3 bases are TGTGCCAGCAGCTTGAGTGGGGGCTTAGAGACCCAGTACTTC.

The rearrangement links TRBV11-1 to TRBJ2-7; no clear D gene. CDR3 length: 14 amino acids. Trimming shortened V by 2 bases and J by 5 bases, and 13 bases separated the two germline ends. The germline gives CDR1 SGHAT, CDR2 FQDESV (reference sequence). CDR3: CASSLSAPNHEQYF. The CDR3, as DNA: TGTGCCAGCAGCTTATCCGCGCCCAATCACGAGCAGTACTTC. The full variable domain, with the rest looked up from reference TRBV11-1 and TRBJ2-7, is EAEVAQSPRYKITEKSQAVAFWCDPISGHATLYWYRQILGQGPELLVQFQDESVVDDSQLPKDRFSAERLKGVDSTLKIQPAELGDSAMYLCASSLSAPNHEQYFGPGTRLTVT.